This TCR beta chain was obtained from a study of HIV-infected patients and healthy controls. General study results and limits: Untreated HIV+ repertoires had roughly threefold fewer distinct CDR3s and lower Shannon diversity than healthy controls. HIV-associated CDR3 frequencies dropped significantly during therapy; CMV-associated ones, mostly rising, changed nonsignificantly. Mean usage of eight alpha and eight beta V genes differed significantly in HIV-infected patients versus controls. Healthy controls shared more CDR3 sequences between individuals than HIV-infected patients did.

V shed 2 bases and J 8 bases; nucleotides not matched to a gene: 7. Germline V gene sequence: CDR1 SGDLS, CDR2 YYNGEE. The CDR3 has 15 residues. No cell fractionation was done, so the repertoire covers all unsorted peripheral blood T cells. Only a few counts were recorded for this clonotype. Antigen unknown. Alpha and beta constant-region primers primed reverse transcription of approximately 460 ng RNA. Each of the alpha and beta chains got its own library through chain-specific third strand synthesis with indices. One entry per CDR3 protein results from TCRdb running MiXCR on the 5' RACE reads. The sample consists of 10,000 to 12,000 distinct CDR3 sequences, 8% to 10% of them appearing once.

The receptor was derived from an adult in good health. Sequences were obtained from blood. The J gene is TRBJ1-2, the V gene TRBV9; the match to TRBD1 covers 12 bases. This CDR3 reads CASSVPGQGALGYTF. The CDR3 nucleotides read TGTGCCAGCAGCGTCCCGGGACAGGGGGCGCTCGGCTACACCTTC. The full variable domain, completed using reference TRBV9 and TRBJ1-2, is DSGVTQTPKHLITATGQRVTLRCSPRSGDLSVYWYQQSLDQGLQFLIQYYNGEERAKGNILERFSAQQFPDLHSELNLSSLELGDSALYFCASSVPGQGALGYTFGSGTRLTVV.